This TCR beta chain was sequenced for a study of beta chain features in type 1 diabetes (dated by TCRdb to the late 2010s). Some background on the complete study: Patients and healthy donors did not differ in mean age, gender distribution, total cell number or subset yield. In the study, recently diagnosed type 1 diabetes patients and matched healthy donors were compared on the TCRB repertoires of their sorted circulating CD4+ T cell subsets. Regulatory and stem cell-like memory subsets were obtained from only 8 patients and roughly 8 healthy donors, while naive and central memory subsets were obtained from all 30 or so donors. A total of about 110 million sorted cells were examined across all samples, and the number of cells per subset was strongly correlated with RNA yield.

On this clone itself: It has no known antigen specificity. No base-level quality is on record; no much larger clone is a single base apart.

The entire isolated RNA was reverse transcribed using the High Capacity cDNA Reverse Transcription Kit, and thus expressed TCRB transcripts were sequenced. Naive, central memory and regulatory T cell samples underwent deep immunoSEQ sequencing, averaging roughly 3.4 million total reads per sample. Sorted cells were lysed in RLT buffer and RNA was extracted with DNase-treated RNeasy Micro or Mini kits, depending on cell number. To prevent cross-contamination, every cell subset was processed on its own, while patient and healthy donor samples were processed together. TCRB sequences were amplified from cDNA with the immunoSEQ multiplex PCR, producing 87-bp fragments spanning the CDR3 region. The amplicons were sequenced using the Illumina HiSeq platform. In the authors' own workflow: Synthetic template baselines were used to correct PCR bias computationally, reads within Hamming distance 2 were collapsed together, and singletons that could not be merged were discarded. Reads were aligned to IMGT to assign V, D and J genes, CDR3 length, and insertions or deletions at six rearrangement sites. Within each subset, clonotype counts were normalized to sorted cell number, and only after that were true diversity and Gini coefficients computed with the tcR R package. The overlap coefficient, calculated on TCRB nucleotide sequences, was used to measure repertoire sharing. This immuneACCESS table, as held by TCRdb, lists in-frame sequences with V and J called but not all clones. Of the missing ones, under half trace to an unresolved V gene in checked studies; the others have no known cause. The V and J calls and clone size come from that table; D and trimming were worked out from the DNA. This sample holds approximately 140,000 clones; nearly 50% were observed only once. Of the sample, 0.42% falls within the top ten clones.

Per the germline V gene (reference sequence), MNHNY is the CDR1 and SVGAGI is the CDR2. From V the trimming removes 5 bases and from J it removes 14 bases, while the gene matches leave 11 bases of the junction unaccounted for. From the cysteine through the phenylalanine, the CDR3 covers 12 amino acids. The sequence is cut down to CDR3 DNA, 36 bases in frame from base 1. Beyond this particular receptor, the publication reports: In all four CD4+ subsets, TCRB CDR3 length was moderately but significantly shorter in type 1 diabetes patients. Because the HLA sub-analyses included only small numbers of individuals, any influence of HLA type on TCRB rearrangement was left unresolved. Naive, central memory and regulatory TCRB repertoires appeared to be more similar among patients than among healthy donors. At VDJ recombination sites, type 1 diabetes patients had fewer insertions and more deleted nucleotides, which implies abnormalities in thymic rearrangement. PCR might favor shorter templates, but patient and control samples were amplified and corrected together, so any skew would affect both groups equally. Because cDNA was sequenced instead of genomic DNA, activated cells with high expression could be over-represented, although the groups did not differ in activation or CD3 levels.

From each donor, a single peripheral blood sample of about 110 mL on average was drawn into heparinised tubes. Using a panel that included CD45RO, CCR7, CD25, CD127, CD95 and CD27, naive, central memory, regulatory and stem cell-like memory CD4+ T cells were sorted on a BD FACSAria II. A purity above 98% was achieved for all sorted populations. PBMCs were isolated right away by Lymphoprep density gradient centrifugation and were stained directly, without culture. So that batch effects would be minimized, each experiment stained and sorted samples in pairs, pairing one healthy donor with one patient.

The sequencing sample was made of Tregs from blood. Taken with the paper, the label for cell subset or site translates to: regulatory CD4+ T cells. The receptor chain draws on TRBV6-6 and TRBJ2-5, with 7 bases aligning to TRBD1. The TCR comes from a man aged 18-30 years in good health. The DNA sequence follows: TGTGCCAGCAGTGGAAACAGGGGAAAAGGCTACTTC. The encoded protein is CASSGNRGKGYF.